This T cell receptor beta chain appears in the sequencing data of a study of T cell responses to AZD1222 COVID-19 vaccine (dated by TCRdb to the early 2020s). Background for the entire study: A total of around 240 trial participants underwent TCR sequencing, of whom about 200 had received two doses of AZD1222 and around 26 had received two doses of the MenACWY control vaccine. Trial participants were enrolled into age subgroups of 18-55, 56-69 and 70-plus years, which contained about 160, 30 and 59 TCR-sequenced participants, respectively. The study at large found these results: Nearly half of unique spike-specific TCRs reportedly recognized epitopes outside regions mutated in the B.1.351 and B.1.1.7 variants. In the small 56-69-year group, the increase in depth fell short of significance, most likely because of low power. After two AZD1222 doses, spike-specific TCR breadth and depth were significantly higher than at day 0 and than in MenACWY recipients. Participants were mostly white British and included more females than males, and it was suggested by the authors that clonal diversity may have been underestimated. No day 14 peak-response samples were available, so repertoires were characterized only after the peak T cell response. Conclusions about previously exposed vaccinees are limited because only five to seven AZD1222 recipients were SARS-CoV-2 seropositive at baseline. Vaccine-associated CD4 TCRs spanned the whole spike protein, with dominant responses in regions 160-218 and 743-854.

The CDR3 regions of human TCRbeta chains were subjected to immunosequencing. Under the source paper's analysis protocol: TCRs in the repertoires were matched against a reference library of SARS-CoV-2-specific TCRs that had been generated with the MIRA antigen-specificity platform. Breadth was defined as the fraction of unique TCRs that were SARS-CoV-2-associated, and depth was defined as the fraction of total T cells that were SARS-CoV-2-associated. Using the MIRA data, every spike-specific TCR was mapped to the spike region that the TCR reacted to and assigned to either a CD4 or a CD8 class. Log10-transformed breadth and depth values were compared by one-way ANOVA with Sidak's multiple comparisons tests. This immuneACCESS table, as held by TCRdb, lists in-frame sequences with V and J called but not all clones. Of the missing ones, under half trace to an unresolved V gene in checked studies; the others have no known cause. V, J and clone size were drawn from that table, and D and trimming were deduced from the DNA. In this sample the table shows 130,000 to 150,000 clones, over 80% of which occur a single time. The top ten hold about 3% of the sample.

What the time point label conveys for this sample: baseline before first vaccination. The intended sense of this specimen's treatment or condition label: meningococcal conjugate vaccine given as trial control. The vaccinee samples were drawn from two UK trials, COV001 and COV002, one of which was a single-blind randomized controlled phase 2/3 trial testing AZD1222 (ChAdOx1 nCoV-19) in healthy adults. For TCRbeta chain sequencing, PBMC samples from trial participants were taken at day 0 and at day 28 after the second dose. Notes on this clone: Its specific antigen is unknown. Per-nucleotide qualities are absent, and no much larger clonotype sits a single base away.

This receptor was obtained from an adult in good health. The sequencing here drew on peripheral blood, taken on day 0 of MenACWY control vaccination.

The CDR3 reads CASSSSWSSGNTIYF. The DNA sequence reads TGTGCCAGCAGCTCCTCGTGGAGCTCTGGAAACACCATATATTTT. The chain joins TRBV7-8 to TRBJ1-3; no D gene call is confident. For CDR1 and CDR2, the germline V gene lists SGHVS and FQNEAQ. The trim is 4 bases for V and 0 bases for J, with a gap of 10 bases between the germline ends. From the cysteine up to the phenylalanine, the CDR3 has a length of 15 residues. This entry keeps only the CDR3 DNA: 45 bases, framed from base 1.